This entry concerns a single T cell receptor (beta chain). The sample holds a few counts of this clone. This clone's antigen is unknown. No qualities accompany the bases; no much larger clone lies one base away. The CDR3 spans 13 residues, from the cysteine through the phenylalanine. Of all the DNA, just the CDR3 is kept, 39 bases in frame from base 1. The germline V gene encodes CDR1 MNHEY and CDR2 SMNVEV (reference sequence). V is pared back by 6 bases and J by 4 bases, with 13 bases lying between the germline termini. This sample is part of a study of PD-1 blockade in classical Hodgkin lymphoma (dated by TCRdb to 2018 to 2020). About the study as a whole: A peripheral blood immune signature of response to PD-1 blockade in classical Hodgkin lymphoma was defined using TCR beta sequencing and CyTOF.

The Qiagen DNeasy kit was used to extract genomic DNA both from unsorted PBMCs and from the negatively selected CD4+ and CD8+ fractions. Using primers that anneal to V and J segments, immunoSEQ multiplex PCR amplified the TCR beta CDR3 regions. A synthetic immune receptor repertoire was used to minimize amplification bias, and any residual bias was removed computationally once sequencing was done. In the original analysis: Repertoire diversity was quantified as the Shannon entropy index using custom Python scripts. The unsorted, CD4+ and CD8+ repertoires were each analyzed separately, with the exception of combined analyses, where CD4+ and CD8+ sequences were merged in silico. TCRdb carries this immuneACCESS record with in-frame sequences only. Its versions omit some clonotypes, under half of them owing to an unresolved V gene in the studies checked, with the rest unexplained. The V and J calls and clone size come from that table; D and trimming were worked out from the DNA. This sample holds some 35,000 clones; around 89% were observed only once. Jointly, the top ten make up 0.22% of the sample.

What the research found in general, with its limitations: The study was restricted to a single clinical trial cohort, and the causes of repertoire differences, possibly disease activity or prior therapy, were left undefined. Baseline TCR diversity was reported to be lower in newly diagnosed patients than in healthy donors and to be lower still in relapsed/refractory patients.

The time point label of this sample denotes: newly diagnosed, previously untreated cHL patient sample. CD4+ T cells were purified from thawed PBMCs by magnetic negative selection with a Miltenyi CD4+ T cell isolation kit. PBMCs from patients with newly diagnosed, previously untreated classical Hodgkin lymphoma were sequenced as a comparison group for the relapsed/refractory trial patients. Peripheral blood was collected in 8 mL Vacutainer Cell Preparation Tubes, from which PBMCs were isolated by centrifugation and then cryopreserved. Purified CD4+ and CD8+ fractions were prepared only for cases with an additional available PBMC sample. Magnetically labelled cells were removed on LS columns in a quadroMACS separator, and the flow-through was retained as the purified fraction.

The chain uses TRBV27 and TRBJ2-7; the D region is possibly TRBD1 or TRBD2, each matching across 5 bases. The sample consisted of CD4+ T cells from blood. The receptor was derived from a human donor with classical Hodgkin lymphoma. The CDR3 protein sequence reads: CASSILGAYEQYF. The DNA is TGTGCCAGCAGCATACTAGGGGCGTACGAGCAGTACTTC.